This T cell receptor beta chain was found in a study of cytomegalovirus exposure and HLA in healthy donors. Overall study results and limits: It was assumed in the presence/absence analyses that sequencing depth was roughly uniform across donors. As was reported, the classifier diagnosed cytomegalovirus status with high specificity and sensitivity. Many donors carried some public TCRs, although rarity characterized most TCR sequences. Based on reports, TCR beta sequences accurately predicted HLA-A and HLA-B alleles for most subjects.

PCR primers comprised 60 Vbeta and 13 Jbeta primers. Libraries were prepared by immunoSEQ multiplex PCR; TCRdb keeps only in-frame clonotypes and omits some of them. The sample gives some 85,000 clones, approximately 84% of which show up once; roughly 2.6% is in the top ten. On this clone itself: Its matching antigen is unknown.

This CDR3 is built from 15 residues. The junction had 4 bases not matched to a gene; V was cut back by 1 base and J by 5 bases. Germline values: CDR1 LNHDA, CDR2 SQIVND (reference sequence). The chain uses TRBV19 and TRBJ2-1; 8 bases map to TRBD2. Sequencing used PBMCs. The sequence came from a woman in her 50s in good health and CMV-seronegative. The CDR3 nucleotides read TGTGCCAGTAGTATAGGAGTGGGACTAGACAATGAGCAGTTCTTC. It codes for CASSIGVGLDNEQFF.